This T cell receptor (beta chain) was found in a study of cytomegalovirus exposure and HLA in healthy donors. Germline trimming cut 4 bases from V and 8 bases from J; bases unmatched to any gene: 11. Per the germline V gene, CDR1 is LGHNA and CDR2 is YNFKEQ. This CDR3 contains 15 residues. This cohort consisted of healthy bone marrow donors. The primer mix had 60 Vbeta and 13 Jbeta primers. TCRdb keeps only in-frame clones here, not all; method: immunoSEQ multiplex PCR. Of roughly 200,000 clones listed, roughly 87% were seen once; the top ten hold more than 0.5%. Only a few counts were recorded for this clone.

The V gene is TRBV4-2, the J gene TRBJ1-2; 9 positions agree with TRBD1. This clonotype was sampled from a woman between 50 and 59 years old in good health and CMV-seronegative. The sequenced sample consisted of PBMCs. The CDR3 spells CASSPQTGTGPGYTF. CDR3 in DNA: TGTGCCAGCAGCCCCCAAACCGGGACAGGGCCCGGCTACACCTTC.